Below, 11 T cell receptor beta chains from the same sample are listed, as sequenced in a study of blood T cell repertoires in COVID-19. The repertoire was sequenced with immunoSEQ multiplex PCR; TCRdb's copy has only in-frame clones and lacks some. The sample gives tens of thousands of clones, 80% to 90% of which show up once; 5.5% to 6% is in the top ten. The specimen sequenced was peripheral blood. The receptors originated from a woman in her fifties or sixties with acute or convalescent COVID-19.

This chain links TRBV4-1 with TRBJ2-7; 9 positions agree with TRBD2. CDR3 length: 17 amino acids. Germline values: CDR1 MGHRA, CDR2 YSYEKL. V lost 4 bases and J lost 0; bases outside the gene matches: 10. The chain's CDR3 is CASSPLTLAGASYEQYF. CDR3 sequence (DNA): TGCGCCAGCAGCCCTCTAACCTTAGCGGGGGCCTCCTACGAGCAGTACTTC.

The V gene is TRBV5-1, the J gene TRBJ1-1; no reliable D call. The V gene lost 4 bases and the J gene lost 3 bases, with 13 bases spanning the gap. Germline CDR1 reads SGHRS; CDR2 reads YFSETQ. The length of the CDR3 is 14 residues. CDR3 sequence reads: CASSPRDGDTEAFF. The CDR3, as DNA: TGCGCCAGCAGCCCACGAGACGGAGACACTGAAGCTTTCTTT.

CDR3 bases: TGCGCCAGCAGCTTATTGGGACAGACGAACACTGAAGCTTTCTTT. Its protein product is CASSLLGQTNTEAFF. V and J are TRBV5-1 and TRBJ1-1; 7 bases fit TRBD1. From germline, CDR1 is SGHRS and CDR2 YFSETQ. V was pared by 2 bases and J by 1 base, with 5 bases of the junction left unmatched. This CDR3 spans 15 amino acids.

In regard to this clone: This sample includes further DNA sequences coding for the same CDR3. The rearrangement uses TRBV7-9 and TRBJ1-1, with D possibly being TRBD1 (6 bases). The ends were cut back, 1 base at V and 0 bases at J, with 6 bases in the middle. There are 14 residues in the CDR3. Germline CDR1 reads SEHNR; CDR2 reads FQNEAQ (reference sequence). The CDR3 region is CASSLEGVNTEAFF. CDR3 in DNA: TGTGCCAGCAGCTTAGAGGGGGTGAACACTGAAGCTTTCTTT.

This chain links TRBV7-3 with TRBJ1-2; the D gene is possibly TRBD1 (6 bases). The CDR3 is 13 amino acids. V lost 5 bases to trimming and J lost 4 bases, with 11 bases between them. In germline, CDR1 is SGHTA, CDR2 FQGTGA. CDR3 bases: TGTGCCAGCAGCCCGACAGGTGGCTATGGCTACACCTTC. This translates into CASSPTGGYGYTF.

This clone came up once. The genes are TRBV3-1 (or the pseudogene TRBV3-2) and TRBJ1-6, with D hard to call. Germline V gene sequence: CDR1 LGHDT, CDR2 YNNKEL (reference sequence). The ends were cut back, 1 base at V and 7 bases at J, with 14 bases in the middle. This CDR3 is 16 amino acids long. CDR3 sequence (DNA): TGTGCCAGCAGCCAAGCGCCGCGGGGAAGGAATTCACCCCTCCACTTT. This sequence encodes CASSQAPRGRNSPLHF.

The gene calls are TRBV7-6 and TRBJ2-5; perhaps TRBD2 as D (5 bases). CDR3 length: 10 amino acids. The V end was cut by 8 bases, the J end by 5 bases, with 6 bases between. Germline assignment: CDR1 SGHVS and CDR2 FNYEAQ. The CDR3 spells CASRGETQYF. For the CDR3, the DNA is TGTGCCAGCCGCGGGGAGACCCAGTACTTC. Based on the CDR3 plus reference TRBV7-6 and TRBJ2-5, the full variable domain is GAGVSQSPRYKVTKRGQDVALRCDPISGHVSLYWYRQALGQGPEFLTYFNYEAQQDKSGLPNDRFSAERPEGSISTLTIQRTEQRDSAMYRCASRGETQYFGPGTRLLVL.

This sequence joins TRBV10-3 and TRBJ1-1, with D possibly being TRBD1 (6 bases). Trimming removed 3 bases from V and 1 base from J, with 15 bases in between. The CDR3 has 16 residues. The germline V gene has CDR1 ENHRY and CDR2 SYGVKD. The DNA of the CDR3 is TGTGCCATCAGTGACGTCTGGCAGGGGAGGAACACTGAAGCTTTCTTT. This translates into CAISDVWQGRNTEAFF.

The chain recombines TRBV7-9 with TRBJ2-7; 9 nucleotides match TRBD1. Germline CDR1 is SEHNR and CDR2 is FQNEAQ (reference sequence). The junction had 6 bases not matched to a gene; V was cut back by 4 bases and J by 5 bases. This CDR3 spans 14 amino acids. Written as DNA, the CDR3 is TGTGCCAGCAGCTCTGGACAGGGGCACGACGAGCAGTACTTC. It encodes CASSSGQGHDEQYF.

This chain connects TRBV10-1 to TRBJ2-1; 9 nucleotides agree with TRBD1. J was trimmed by 7 bases and V by 2 bases; bases with no gene match: 3. Looked up from germline, CDR1 is WNHNN and CDR2 is SYGVQD (reference sequence). The CDR3 consists of 14 residues. CDR3 coding DNA: TGCGCCAGCAGTGAGACCGGGACAGGGAATGAGCAGTTCTTC. Translating it yields CASSETGTGNEQFF.

The chain recombines TRBV6-1 with TRBJ2-7; 10 nucleotides line up with TRBD2. The J segment lost 2 bases and the V segment lost 2 bases, leaving 9 bases of the junction unmatched. The CDR3 loop spans 17 amino acids. The germline V gene encodes CDR1 MNHNS and CDR2 SASEGT. CDR3 in DNA: TGTGCCAGCAGTGAAATAGAGACTAGCGGGCCCGCCTACGAGCAGTACTTC. Amino acids: CASSEIETSGPAYEQYF.